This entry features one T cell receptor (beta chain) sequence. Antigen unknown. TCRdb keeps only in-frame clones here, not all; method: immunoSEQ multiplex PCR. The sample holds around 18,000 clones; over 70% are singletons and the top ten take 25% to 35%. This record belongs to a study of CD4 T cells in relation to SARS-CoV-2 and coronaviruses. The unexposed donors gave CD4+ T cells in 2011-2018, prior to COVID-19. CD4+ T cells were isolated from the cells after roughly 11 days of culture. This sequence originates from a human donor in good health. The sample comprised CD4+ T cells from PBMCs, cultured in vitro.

The CDR3 bases are TGTGCCAGCTCACGTGATCGCACAGATACGCAGTATTTT. Translating it yields CASSRDRTDTQYF. The chain recombines TRBV18 with TRBJ2-3; D is ambiguous. Germline loops: CDR1 KGHSH, CDR2 LQKENI. The CDR3 is made up of 13 amino acids. Trimming shortened V by 4 bases and J by 1 base, and 6 bases separated the two germline ends.